This T cell receptor beta chain appears in the sequencing data of a study of T cell changes during pregnancy in multiple sclerosis. This CDR3 spans 15 amino acids. Per germline, CDR1 LNHDA and CDR2 SQIVND (reference sequence). Unmatched junction bases numbered 8, after V lost 1 base and J lost 8 bases. Assay used: immunoSEQ multiplex PCR; TCRdb lists only in-frame clones, some missing. Among 8,500 to 13,000 clones listed, around nine tenths were seen once. This clonotype originated in a female donor in good health, enrolled as a control in a pregnancy study. V and J are TRBV19 and TRBJ1-2, with TRBD1 identical over 9 bases. The sample here was CD8+ T cells from peripheral blood mononuclear cells, taken in the first trimester of pregnancy. The CDR3 coding sequence is TGTGCCAGTAGTATAGCGGACAGGGGACGGGAAGGCTACACCTTC. It is translated as CASSIADRGREGYTF.